This TCR beta chain was sequenced for a study of prognosis after radiotherapy for stage I lung cancer. At least ten counts were recorded for this clonotype. This CDR3 is 14 amino acids long. The V end was cut by 1 base, the J end by 4 bases, with 9 bases between. The germline V gene has CDR1 SGHTA and CDR2 FQGNSA. Patients were uniformly node-negative by CT and PET/CT and had received no prior chemotherapy or radiotherapy, with no other malignancies. Blood draws of roughly 6 milliliters of peripheral blood occurred at each of two time points. Genomic DNA was subjected to two-round multiplex PCR for amplification of TCR beta CDR3. The first round of PCR was done with primers that matched each TRBV and TRBJ gene. TCRdb analysed the multiplex PCR reads with MiXCR anew, one entry per CDR3 protein. This table has about 30,000 distinct CDR3 sequences, about half appearing once.

Sequencing was performed on PBMCs, taken before or after stereotactic body radiation therapy (not recorded which). The TCR was taken from a donor aged 50 or older with non-small cell lung cancer. V and J are TRBV7-2 and TRBJ2-3, with no clear D. The CDR3 loop is CASSLELVPDTQYF. CDR3 nucleotides: TGTGCCAGCAGCTTAGAGCTAGTCCCAGATACGCAGTATTTT.